Below, 16 T cell receptor beta chains from the same sample are listed, as sequenced in a study of cytomegalovirus exposure and HLA in healthy donors. PCR primers comprised 60 Vbeta and 13 Jbeta primers. Clones were read by immunoSEQ multiplex PCR, and TCRdb kept only the in-frame ones, dropping some. The table lists roughly 180,000 clones, roughly 77% of them singletons. Sequenced input: PBMCs. Source of these receptors: a woman younger than 45 in good health and CMV-seropositive.

The V gene is TRBV5-1, the J gene TRBJ1-2; maybe TRBD1 (5 bases). The V gene's germline CDR1 is SGHRS and CDR2 YFSETQ. The CDR3 spans 17 residues. V gave up 3 bases and J gave up 6 bases, with 24 bases separating them. The CDR3 spells CASSSWGTEVRLDGYTF. The CDR3 DNA sequence: TGCGCCAGCAGCTCGTGGGGCACAGAAGTGCGCTTGGATGGCTACACCTTC.

The chain has TRBV29-1 and TRBJ1-2; a possible D gene is TRBD1 (6 bases). This CDR3 has 15 amino acids. Trimming pared 6 bases from V and 5 bases from J, leaving 22 bases between. Looked up from germline, CDR1 is SQVTM and CDR2 is ANQGSEA. The CDR3 loop reads CSVVDYETGRYGYTF. Written as DNA, the CDR3 is TGCAGCGTGGTAGATTATGAGACAGGTCGATATGGCTACACCTTC.

This clone was found a few times. The chain has TRBV11-2 and TRBJ1-6; 8 bases line up with TRBD1. CDR3 length: 15 amino acids. The ends lost 5 bases at V and 9 bases at J; junction bases unmatched: 9. From germline, CDR1 is SGHAT and CDR2 FQNNGV. CDR3 coding DNA: TGTGCCAGCAGCGGCCACAGGGGGAAAGGTTCACCCCTCCACTTT. This translates into CASSGHRGKGSPLHF. The variable domain in full, completed from reference TRBV11-2 and TRBJ1-6, reads EAGVAQSPRYKIIEKRQSVAFWCNPISGHATLYWYQQILGQGPKLLIQFQNNGVVDDSQLPKDRFSAERLKGVDSTLKIQPAKLEDSAVYLCASSGHRGKGSPLHFGNGTRLTVT.

This clone showed up just once. V and J are TRBV11-2 and TRBJ2-7; 10 bases map to TRBD1. CDR3 length: 15 amino acids. Trimming took 5 bases from V and 5 from J; bases not matched to a gene: 9. Germline V gene lookup returns CDR1 SGHAT and CDR2 FQNNGV. DNA of the CDR3: TGTGCCAGCAGCCGGATCCGGGACAGGGGCAACGAGCAGTACTTC. It specifies CASSRIRDRGNEQYF.

The chain combines TRBV5-1 with TRBJ2-3; tentatively, D is TRBD2 (6 bases). Deletions cut 0 bases from V and 3 bases from J, with 8 bases between. Germline lookup yields CDR1 SGHRS and CDR2 YFSETQ. The CDR3 runs to 14 residues. CDR3 amino acids: CASSLGGLTDTQYF. The CDR3 nucleotides read TGCGCCAGCAGCTTGGGGGGACTGACAGATACGCAGTATTTT.

The rearrangement uses TRBV9 and TRBJ2-1; TRBD1 matches at 11 bases. After removal of 4 bases from V and 4 bases from J, the junction contained 10 bases not matched to a gene. The CDR3 has 17 residues. Per the germline V gene, CDR1 is SGDLS and CDR2 is YYNGEE. CDR3 protein: CASSSGSGTGGYNEQFF. The DNA for the CDR3 is TGTGCCAGCAGCTCCGGGTCCGGGACAGGGGGATACAATGAGCAGTTCTTC.

J is TRBJ1-4 and V is TRBV27, with no clear D. V lost 5 bases and J 2 bases, leaving 12 bases between the germline ends. The germline CDR1 and CDR2 sequences are MNHEY and SMNVEV (reference sequence). The CDR3 extends over 15 amino acids. CDR3: CASSLHYKTNEKLFF. The CDR3 coding sequence is TGTGCCAGCAGTCTCCATTACAAGACTAATGAAAAACTGTTTTTT. The full variable domain, its missing parts supplied by reference TRBV27 and TRBJ1-4, is EAQVTQNPRYLITVTGKKLTVTCSQNMNHEYMSWYRQDPGLGLRQIYYSMNVEVTDKGDVPEGYKVSRKEKRNFPLILESPSPNQTSLYFCASSLHYKTNEKLFFGSGTQLSVL.

The V gene is TRBV5-6, the J gene TRBJ2-3, with TRBD2 matching 16 bases. The V gene end was trimmed by 4 bases and the J gene end by 7 bases; junction bases not matched to a gene: 6. The CDR3 is 16 residues long. The germline V gene encodes CDR1 SGHDT and CDR2 YYEEEE. CDR3 region: CASSTGLAGGLNTQYF. In DNA, the CDR3 is TGTGCCAGCAGCACGGGACTAGCGGGGGGGCTTAATACGCAGTATTTT.

The chain uses TRBV6-1 and TRBJ2-3; D not resolved. V lost 1 base to trimming and J lost 4 bases, with 9 bases between them. CDR1 is MNHNS and CDR2 is SASEGT in the germline V gene. There are 14 residues in the CDR3. The CDR3 region is CASSEVSVADTQYF. CDR3 DNA: TGTGCCAGCAGTGAAGTTTCAGTCGCAGATACGCAGTATTTT.

The rearrangement links TRBV7-9 to TRBJ2-2; unclear D gene. Germline V gene lookup returns CDR1 SEHNR and CDR2 FQNEAQ (reference sequence). The CDR3 sequence is 18 residues long. The ends were cut back, 5 bases at V and 2 bases at J, with 21 bases in the middle. CDR3 nucleotide sequence: TGTGCCAGCAGCCCCCGGCGGTTGGTCCGTATAAACACCGGGGAGCTGTTTTTT. Its protein product is CASSPRRLVRINTGELFF.

The gene calls are TRBV19 and TRBJ1-6, with a tentative D call TRBD1 (5 bases). The V end lost 3 bases, the J end lost 7 bases, and 10 bases lay between the germline ends. CDR3 size: 14 residues. Germline lookup yields CDR1 LNHDA and CDR2 SQIVND (reference sequence). The CDR3 bases are TGTGCCAGTAGTATGCGGGGGGAAAATTCACCCCTCCACTTT. This sequence encodes CASSMRGENSPLHF.

V and J are TRBV11-2 and TRBJ2-3, with 9 bases identical to TRBD2. The V and J ends lost 2 bases and 2 bases, in that order; junction bases with no gene match: 8. The length of the CDR3 is 17 residues. The V gene's germline CDR1 is SGHAT and CDR2 FQNNGV. This chain's CDR3 is CASSLKASGAPTDTQYF. The CDR3 nucleotides read TGTGCCAGCAGCTTAAAGGCTAGCGGGGCACCCACAGATACGCAGTATTTT.

The chain is built from TRBV5-6 and TRBJ2-5, with D possibly matching TRBD1 (5 bases). Germline-derived CDR1 and CDR2 are SGHDT and YYEEEE. Trimming cost V 0 bases and J 5 bases, with 17 bases left between them. The CDR3 is 16 residues long. CDR3: CASSLEPQGLVETQYF. Here the CDR3 DNA reads TGTGCCAGCAGCTTGGAACCGCAGGGATTAGTGGAGACCCAGTACTTC.

The chain employs TRBV28 and TRBJ2-5, with D possibly being TRBD2 (5 bases). This CDR3 is 13 amino acids long. Trimming shortened V by 4 bases and J by 2 bases, and 8 bases separated the two germline ends. CDR1 and CDR2 (germline): MDHEN, SYDVKM. The CDR3 region has the DNA TGTGCCAGCAGTTCGGGGTCTCAAGAGACCCAGTACTTC. It encodes CASSSGSQETQYF. The whole variable domain, filled in from reference TRBV28 and TRBJ2-5, reads DVKVTQSSRYLVKRTGEKVFLECVQDMDHENMFWYRQDPGLGLRLIYFSYDVKMKEKGDIPEGYSVSREKKERFSLILESASTNQTSMYLCASSSGSQETQYFGPGTRLLVL.

The CDR3 here is CASSREGVDNEKLFF. In nucleotides, the CDR3 is TGCGCCAGCAGCCGGGAGGGGGTGGATAATGAAAAACTGTTTTTT. The chain uses TRBV5-1 and TRBJ1-4; perhaps TRBD1 as D (6 bases). Germline V lookup: CDR1 SGHRS, CDR2 YFSETQ. This CDR3 has 15 residues. The V gene lost 4 bases and the J gene lost 4 bases, with 14 bases spanning the gap. Full variable domain (missing parts from reference TRBV5-1 and TRBJ1-4): KAGVTQTPRYLIKTRGQQVTLSCSPISGHRSVSWYQQTPGQGLQFLFEYFSETQRNKGNFPGRFSGRQFSNSRSEMNVSTLELGDSALYLCASSREGVDNEKLFFGSGTQLSVL.

The chain is built from TRBV28 and TRBJ2-6; D unresolved. The CDR3 loop spans 18 amino acids. Germline V CDR1 and CDR2: MDHEN, SYDVKM. V shed 6 bases and J shed 4 bases, with 22 bases lying between them. CDR3 region: CASSPHYPLASGANVLTF. The CDR3 DNA sequence: TGTGCCAGCAGCCCCCATTACCCCCTGGCTTCGGGGGCCAACGTCCTGACTTTC.